This T cell receptor (beta chain) emerged from a study of Graves' ophthalmopathy and Graves' hyperthyroidism. The CDR3 is made up of 19 amino acids. CDR1 and CDR2 (germline): SGHTA, FQGNSA. Unmatched junction bases numbered 18, after V lost 1 base and J lost 4 bases. RNA transcripts provided the template for amplifying TCR beta CDR3 regions. Second-round multiplex PCR followed a first-round RT-PCR using HTBI primers. MiXCR was run by TCRdb on the multiplex PCR reads, yielding one entry per CDR3 protein. The table lists 350,000 to 400,000 distinct CDR3 sequences, over 15% of them singletons. Hyperthyroidism was new, under 2 months, in patients aged 18 to 65.

The sample consisted of peripheral blood. This TCR was sampled from a woman aged 18 to 35 with stable Graves' hyperthyroidism. The rearrangement joins TRBV7-2 to TRBJ1-1; the match to TRBD1 covers 7 bases. The CDR3 nucleotides are TGTGCCAGCAGCTTAGGCTGGGGAAGGGGGCGCGGGGGAGGCACTGAAGCTTTCTTT. This sequence encodes CASSLGWGRGRGGGTEAFF.